This entry lists 23 T cell receptor beta chains sequenced from one sample in a study of naive and memory T cell subsets. RNA was extracted from 2.5 ml of whole blood of healthy adults. Alpha and beta constant region primers primed reverse transcription for blood and skin samples. TCRdb re-called the 5' RACE reads through MiXCR, storing one row per CDR3 protein. Of about 25,000 distinct CDR3 sequences in the sample, roughly a quarter were seen once. The receptors were gathered from a female donor in good health.

This clonotype was seen more than once but under ten times. This rearrangement joins TRBV20-1 to TRBJ2-1; TRBD1 agrees at 7 bases. The CDR3 runs to 15 residues. Trimming at V came to 4 bases and at J to 8 bases, leaving 14 bases not matched to a gene. Germline values: CDR1 DFQATT, CDR2 SNEGSKA (reference sequence). The DNA of the CDR3 is TGCAGTGCTACAGATCCGACAGGGCCAAGACATGAGCAGTTCTTC. Translation: CSATDPTGPRHEQFF.

There are many counts of this clonotype. The V and J genes are TRBV29-1 and TRBJ1-1; D is ambiguous. Germline V lookup: CDR1 SQVTM, CDR2 ANQGSEA. Trimming took off 8 bases at V and 2 bases at J, with 9 bases between the two ends. This CDR3 comprises 11 residues. CDR3 sequence: CSSYVNTEAFF. The DNA of the CDR3 is TGCAGCTCGTACGTAAACACTGAAGCTTTCTTT.

The chain links TRBV7-2 to TRBJ1-2, with 7 nucleotides matching TRBD1. CDR3 size: 14 residues. Germline V gene data show CDR1 as SGHTA and CDR2 as FQGNSA. V trimming: 1 base; J trimming: 8 bases; junction bases outside the gene matches: 7. CDR3 bases: TGTGCCAGCAGCTTAGATCCCAGGGGGATAGGCTACACCTTC. Its protein is CASSLDPRGIGYTF.

V gene TRBV10-3 combines with J gene TRBJ2-1, with TRBD2 matching over 15 bases. Germline V gene data show CDR1 as ENHRY and CDR2 as SYGVKD. V lost 5 bases, J lost 6 bases, and 5 bases stayed unmatched. The CDR3 runs 16 residues. CDR3 amino acids: CAISSRTSGRANEQFF. The CDR3 coding sequence is TGTGCCATCAGTTCCAGGACTAGCGGGAGGGCCAATGAGCAGTTCTTC.

This clonotype was seen many times. CDR3 in amino acids: CSASGDGTYEQYF. In DNA form, the CDR3 reads TGCAGTGCTAGTGGGGACGGAACCTACGAGCAGTACTTC. This sequence joins TRBV20-1 and TRBJ2-7, with D perhaps matching TRBD1 or TRBD2 (5 bases each). In germline, CDR1 is DFQATT, CDR2 SNEGSKA (reference sequence). Trimming pared 3 bases from V and 2 bases from J, leaving 11 bases between. This CDR3 region has 13 residues.

This clonotype has at least ten counts. Given a much more abundant clone one base away, this may be a read error. The rearrangement joins TRBV12-3 or TRBV12-4 to TRBJ1-1; D gene unclear. Deletions cut 5 bases from V and 4 bases from J, with 8 bases between. The CDR3 extends over 12 amino acids. In nucleotides, the CDR3 is TGTGCCAGCAGTCCTTGTCGCACTGAAGCTTTCTTT. Translating gives CASSPCRTEAFF.

This clonotype occurred a few times. CDR3 region: CASTASGSYEQYF. In DNA, the CDR3 is TGTGCCAGCACGGCTAGCGGGAGTTACGAGCAGTACTTC. The chain joins TRBV6-5 to TRBJ2-7; 10 bases are a match to TRBD2. Germline values: CDR1 MNHEY, CDR2 SVGAGI. The CDR3 runs 13 residues. V lost 7 bases and J lost 4; bases outside the gene matches: 4.

This clonotype was seen a few times. The chain combines TRBV5-1 with TRBJ2-2; possible D gene TRBD2, 6 bases. The CDR3 spans 16 residues. Per the germline V gene, CDR1 is SGHRS and CDR2 is YFSETQ. Trimming cost V 0 bases and J 1 base, with 10 bases left between them. The CDR3 spells CASSLDPAGNTGELFF. Here the CDR3 DNA reads TGCGCCAGCAGCTTGGACCCAGCGGGGAACACCGGGGAGCTGTTTTTT.

Only a few counts were recorded for this clonotype. This may be a read error, as it is one base from a much larger clone. The chain joins TRBV2 to TRBJ1-5, with D unclear. The germline V gene has CDR1 SNHLY and CDR2 FYNNEI. The CDR3 extends over 12 amino acids. The CDR3 DNA reads TGTGCCAGCACCCCGGGGTATCAGCCCCAGAATTTT. Its protein is CASTPGYQPQNF. Drawing the rest from reference TRBV2 and TRBJ1-5, the complete variable domain is EPEVTQTPSHQVTQMGQEVILRCVPISNHLYFYWYRQILGQKVEFLVSFYNNEISEKSEIFDDQFSVERPDGSNFTLKIRSTKLEDSAMYFCASTPGYQPQNFGDGTRLSIL.

There are a few counts of this clonotype. The J gene is TRBJ1-3, the V gene TRBV29-1; D remains unclear. This CDR3 contains 12 residues. Trimming stripped 6 bases from V and 4 bases from J, with 10 bases between. The germline gives CDR1 SQVTM, CDR2 ANQGSEA. The CDR3 DNA reads as TGCAGCGTGCGCCGTTCAGGAAACACCATATATTTT. Residues: CSVRRSGNTIYF.

As concerns this clonotype: A read error may account for a junction end that differs from germline. This sequence joins TRBV7-2 and TRBJ2-3; 11 bases fit TRBD2. This CDR3 has 14 amino acids. The germline gives CDR1 SGHTA, CDR2 FQGNSA. CDR3 in DNA: TGTGCCAGCAGATTAGCGGGAGGGAGGGATACGCAGTATTTT. This sequence encodes CASRLAGGRDTQYF.

This clonotype was picked up one time. This rearrangement joins TRBV5-6 to TRBJ2-1, with unresolved D. The CDR3 consists of 15 residues. Germline assignment: CDR1 SGHDT and CDR2 YYEEEE. V lost 4 bases, J lost 4 bases, and 15 bases lay in between. The CDR3 region is CASSQAPSTYNEQFF. CDR3 DNA sequence: TGTGCCAGCAGCCAAGCCCCGTCCACTTACAATGAGCAGTTCTTC. The variable domain in full, completed from reference TRBV5-6 and TRBJ2-1, reads DAGVTQSPTHLIKTRGQQVTLRCSPKSGHDTVSWYQQALGQGPQFIFQYYEEEERQRGNFPDRFSGHQFPNYSSELNVNALLLGDSALYLCASSQAPSTYNEQFFGPGTRLTVL.

This clonotype was recorded a few times. The chain employs TRBV20-1 and TRBJ2-3, with D maybe TRBD2 (6 bases). The V end lost 3 bases, the J end lost 1 base, and 14 bases lay between the germline ends. The CDR3 is 15 amino acids. Germline loops: CDR1 DFQATT, CDR2 SNEGSKA (reference sequence). CDR3 in amino acids: CSASSTGVGTDTQYF. The CDR3 nucleotides read TGCAGTGCTAGTAGCACGGGGGTCGGCACAGATACGCAGTATTTT.

This clonotype was found a few times. CDR3 in DNA: TGTGCCAGCAGAGACCTTGGGACTGCCAAGCAGTACTTC. Protein: CASRDLGTAKQYF. The chain carries TRBV12-3 or TRBV12-4 and TRBJ2-7; possible D gene TRBD2, 6 bases. Trimming left V 6 bases short and J 8 bases short, with 17 bases between. This CDR3 is 13 amino acids long.

The V call is TRBV7-2, the J call TRBJ2-6; D perhaps matches TRBD2 (6 bases). Germline CDR1 is SGHTA and CDR2 is FQGNSA. CDR3 length equals 18 residues. Deletions cut 5 bases from V and 0 bases from J, with 17 bases between. The CDR3 sequence is CASSTSLEGASGANVLTF. The CDR3, as DNA: TGTGCCAGCAGCACCTCTCTGGAGGGCGCCTCTGGGGCCAACGTCCTGACTTTC.

On this clonotype itself: One base away lies a much larger clone, so this may be a sequencing read error. V is TRBV28 and J is TRBJ2-7; D gene ambiguous. The V end lost 3 bases, the J end lost 6 bases, and 6 bases lay between the germline ends. The germline V gene has CDR1 MDHEN and CDR2 SYDVKM. The CDR3 totals 11 residues. CDR3 loop: CASSLSREQYF. For the CDR3, the DNA is TGTGCCAGCAGTTTGAGCCGCGAGCAGTACTTC.

This clonotype was seen many times. The chain carries TRBV29-1 and TRBJ2-2; 13 bases align to TRBD2. This CDR3 has 15 residues. Germline assignment: CDR1 SQVTM and CDR2 ANQGSEA. The V segment lost 6 bases and the J segment 1 base; nucleotides outside the gene matches: 2. CDR3 coding DNA: TGCAGCGTGACTAGCGGGGGGAGGAACACCGGGGAGCTGTTTTTT. It is translated as CSVTSGGRNTGELFF.

This clonotype counts as medium-sized. V is TRBV3-1 and J is TRBJ1-2; D is possibly TRBD1 (5 bases). Germline loops: CDR1 LGHDT, CDR2 YNNKEL (reference sequence). V gave up 4 bases and J gave up 7 bases, with 13 bases separating them. This CDR3 comprises 13 residues. CDR3 DNA sequence: TGTGCCAGCAGCCCCGGGCCCGGGGGTGGCTACACCTTC. This sequence encodes CASSPGPGGGYTF.

A few counts support this clonotype. The CDR3 sequence is CASSVGGVGETQYF. CDR3 DNA sequence: TGTGCCAGCAGCGTAGGTGGTGTAGGGGAGACCCAGTACTTC. The chain is built from TRBV9 and TRBJ2-5; D not resolved. V lost 0 bases to trimming and J lost 5 bases, with 11 bases between them. CDR3 length: 14 amino acids. Germline V lookup: CDR1 SGDLS, CDR2 YYNGEE. Filled out from reference TRBV9 and TRBJ2-5, the complete variable domain reads DSGVTQTPKHLITATGQRVTLRCSPRSGDLSVYWYQQSLDQGLQFLIQYYNGEERAKGNILERFSAQQFPDLHSELNLSSLELGDSALYFCASSVGGVGETQYFGPGTRLLVL.

V usage is TRBV6-2 or TRBV6-3 and J usage is TRBJ1-1; D ambiguous. V lost 10 bases and J lost 7, with 19 bases in between. Germline assignment: CDR1 MNHEY and CDR2 SVGEGT. There are 13 residues in the CDR3. CDR3: CATFTDSWSEAFF. CDR3 sequence (DNA): TGTGCCACCTTCACGGACTCTTGGAGTGAAGCTTTCTTT.

This chain uses TRBV20-1 with TRBJ2-1; D ambiguous. V dropped 2 bases and J dropped 9 bases, with 11 bases sitting between them. This CDR3 has 12 amino acids. From germline, CDR1 is DFQATT and CDR2 SNEGSKA (reference sequence). This CDR3 is CSARFVGIEQFF. The CDR3 DNA is TGCAGTGCTAGATTCGTGGGGATTGAGCAGTTCTTC.

This chain links TRBV5-1 with TRBJ2-5; D not certain. Germline values: CDR1 SGHRS, CDR2 YFSETQ. The CDR3 is 13 residues long. With 1 base removed from V and 5 bases from J, the gap between germline ends came to 9 bases. The CDR3 DNA is TGCGCCAGCAGCTTGTCTGGAGTCGAGACCCAGTACTTC. This gives the protein CASSLSGVETQYF.

This clonotype was seen at least ten times. The V gene is TRBV20-1, the J gene TRBJ2-3, with 7 bases matching TRBD2. The length of the CDR3 is 13 residues. Unmatched junction bases numbered 2, after V lost 5 bases and J lost 0 bases. CDR1 and CDR2 (germline): DFQATT, SNEGSKA (reference sequence). This CDR3 reads CSAGSGSTDTQYF. The CDR3 nucleotides read TGCAGTGCTGGTAGCGGGAGCACAGATACGCAGTATTTT.